Described below is a single T cell receptor beta chain sequence and its context. Its antigen remains undetermined. Base qualities are not at hand, and no much larger clone is one base apart. TCRbeta CDR3 regions were amplified from genomic DNA by means of the immunoSEQ Assay, a bias-controlled multiplex PCR. In the authors' own workflow: The number of nucleated cells in each sample was estimated from the amplification of reference gene primers within the assay. To quantify the absolute abundance of each unique TCRbeta CDR3 rearrangement, sequence reads were collapsed and filtered. Productive Simpson clonality was computed per sample as the square root of Simpson's diversity index over productive rearrangements. In its TCRdb copy, this immuneACCESS table keeps in-frame sequences only and misses some clones. Where compared with another copy, unresolved V genes explain less than half of these, and the others have no known cause. V, J and clone size are those of that table, while D and trimming were read from the DNA. Recorded for this sample are some 170,000 clones; over 80% of them occurred a single time. The top ten hold 6.5% to 9% of the sample.

This sample was taken from a study of blood T cell repertoires in COVID-19 (dated by TCRdb to 2020 to 2021). About the study as a whole: The collaborator samples originated in the United States, Italy and Spain and spanned the acute and convalescent phases of COVID-19. The material from the prospective study consisted of cDNA or gDNA derived from T cells, B-cell-depleted T cells, or PBMCs. Deeply sampled blood TCRbeta repertoires from subjects exposed to, actively infected with, or recovered from COVID-19 were included in the dataset. The repertoires were released in a freely available public database meant as a resource for research on the immune response to SARS-CoV-2. Samples were obtained from the ongoing ImmuneRACE study (first 160 participants) and from about 1,300 subjects provided by 6 global collaborators. Sample metadata almost always included a de-identified subject ID, COVID-19 status, age in years and sex. HLA class I and class II types, where available, came from metadata supplied by the sample provider rather than from assay-based typing. The paper as a whole reports these results and caveats: How much clinical and demographic metadata was included differed by source and by participant, and the metadata was provided uncurated.

The germline V gene (reference sequence) specifies LGHDT as CDR1 and YNNKEL as CDR2. The CDR3, cysteine through phenylalanine, is 15 amino acids long. Here the CDR3 DNA is all that survives: 45 bases in frame from base 1. V drops 1 base and J drops 3 bases, leaving 13 bases in between. In Seattle, one collaborating source enrolled patients while the infection was active and tracked those patients longitudinally over the course of disease. Each collaborating institution followed its own protocols to collect whole blood in K2EDTA tubes. Collaborator samples were shipped for TCRbeta analysis as frozen whole blood, isolated PBMCs, or DNA extracted from either sample type.

This receptor was taken from a woman in her 40s with COVID-19, enrolled during active disease. The chain is assembled from TRBV3-1 (or the pseudogene TRBV3-2) and TRBJ2-7; the D gene is perhaps TRBD1, from 5 matching bases. The sample consisted of peripheral blood. The base sequence is TGTGCCAGCAGCCAAGGGGGCGACCCCTACTACGAGCAGTACTTC. The resulting protein is CASSQGGDPYYEQYF.